This T cell receptor (beta chain) emerged from a study of cytomegalovirus exposure and HLA in healthy donors. For this clone: The target antigen is unknown.

CDR1 and CDR2 (germline): SGDLS, YYNGEE. The CDR3 runs to 14 residues. V was pared by 4 bases and J by 4 bases, with 5 bases of the junction left unmatched. Overall study findings and caveats: Relative to the approximately 700-donor mean, N-insertions were reportedly fewer in an Asian-associated ancestry cluster in a later analysis. TCR beta V- and J-gene trimming, according to a later analysis, was linked to a missense DCLRE1C variant. Apart from CMV serostatus, no immune exposure information was available. Reports state that TCR beta sequences accurately predicted most subjects' HLA-A and HLA-B alleles.

The PCR was carried out with 60 Vbeta primers and 13 Jbeta primers. Measured with immunoSEQ multiplex PCR; TCRdb has only the in-frame clones, and not every one. This table holds about 130,000 clones. This sequence was found in a man aged 30 to 39 in good health and CMV-seronegative. The sample was PBMCs. The gene calls are TRBV9 and TRBJ2-5; 9 nucleotides agree with TRBD2. The CDR3 reads CASSRGGGRETQYF. The CDR3 DNA is TGTGCCAGCAGCCGCGGGGGGGGCAGAGAGACCCAGTACTTC. Full variable domain (rest looked up from reference TRBV9 and TRBJ2-5): DSGVTQTPKHLITATGQRVTLRCSPRSGDLSVYWYQQSLDQGLQFLIQYYNGEERAKGNILERFSAQQFPDLHSELNLSSLELGDSALYFCASSRGGGRETQYFGPGTRLLVL.